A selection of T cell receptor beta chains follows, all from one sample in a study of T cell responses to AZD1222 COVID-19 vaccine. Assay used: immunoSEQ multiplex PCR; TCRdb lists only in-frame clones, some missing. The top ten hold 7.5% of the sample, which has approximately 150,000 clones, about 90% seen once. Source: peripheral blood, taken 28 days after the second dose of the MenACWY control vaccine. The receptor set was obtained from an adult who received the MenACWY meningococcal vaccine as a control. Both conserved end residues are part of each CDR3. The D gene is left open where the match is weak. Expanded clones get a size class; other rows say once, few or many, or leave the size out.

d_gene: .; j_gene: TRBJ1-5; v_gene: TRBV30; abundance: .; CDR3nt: TGTGCCTGGAGCCGAGGACAGCTTAGCAATCAGCCCCAGCATTTT; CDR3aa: CAWSRGQLSNQPQHF
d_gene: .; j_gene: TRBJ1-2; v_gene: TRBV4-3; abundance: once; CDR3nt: TGCGCCAGCAGCCAAGAACTTTTTAACTATGGCTACACCTTC; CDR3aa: CASSQELFNYGYTF
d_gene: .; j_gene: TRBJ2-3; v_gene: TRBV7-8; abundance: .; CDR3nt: TGTGCCAGCAGCCCCAGCACAGATACGCAGTATTTT; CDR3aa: CASSPSTDTQYF
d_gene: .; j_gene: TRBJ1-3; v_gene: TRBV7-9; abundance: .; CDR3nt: TGTGCCAGCAGCCCTCCAGGGGGAAACACCATATATTTT; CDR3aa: CASSPPGGNTIYF
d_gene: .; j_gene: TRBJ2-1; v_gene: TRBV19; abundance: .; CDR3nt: TGTGCCAGTAGTATATTTGACAATGAGCAGTTCTTC; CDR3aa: CASSIFDNEQFF
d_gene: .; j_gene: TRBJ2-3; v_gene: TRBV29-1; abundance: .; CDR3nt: TGCAGCGTTGAAGTGGAAGGCACAGATACGCAGTATTTT; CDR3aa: CSVEVEGTDTQYF
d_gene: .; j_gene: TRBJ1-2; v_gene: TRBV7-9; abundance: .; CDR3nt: TGTGCCAGCAGCTTAGCAGGTGGGGCCGGCGTCTATGGCTACACCTTC; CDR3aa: CASSLAGGAGVYGYTF
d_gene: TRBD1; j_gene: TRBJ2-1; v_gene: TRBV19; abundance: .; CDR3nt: TGTGCCAGTAGTGTGGGGGACAGGGTAGCGGATGAGCAGTTCTTC; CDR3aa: CASSVGDRVADEQFF
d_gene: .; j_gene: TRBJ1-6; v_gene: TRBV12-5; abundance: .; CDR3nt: TGTGCTAGTGGTTTGTGGACCTACAGGGTTTCTTCACCCCTCCACTTT; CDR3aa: CASGLWTYRVSSPLHF
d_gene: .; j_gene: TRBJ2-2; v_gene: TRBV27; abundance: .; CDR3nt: TGTGCCAGCAGTCCCGCCGGAGTCTCGAACACCGGGGAGCTGTTTTTT; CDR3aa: CASSPAGVSNTGELFF
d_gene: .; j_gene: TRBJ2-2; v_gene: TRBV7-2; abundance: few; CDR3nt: TGTGCCAGCAGCTTATTACGGGACACCGGGGAGCTGTTTTTT; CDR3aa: CASSLLRDTGELFF
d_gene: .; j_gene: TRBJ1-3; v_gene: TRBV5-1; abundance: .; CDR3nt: TGCGCCAGCAGCTCTACCGGGGACTCTGGAAACACCATATATTTT; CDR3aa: CASSSTGDSGNTIYF
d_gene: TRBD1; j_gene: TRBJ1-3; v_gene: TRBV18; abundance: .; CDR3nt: TGTGCCAGCTCCGGACAGGACTCTGGAAACACCATATATTTT; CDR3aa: CASSGQDSGNTIYF
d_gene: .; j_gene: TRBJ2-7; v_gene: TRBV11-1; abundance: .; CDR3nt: TGTGCCAGCAGCTATCAGGTTTCCCACGAGCAGTACTTC; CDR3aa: CASSYQVSHEQYF
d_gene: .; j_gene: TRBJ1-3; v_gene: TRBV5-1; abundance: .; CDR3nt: TGCGCCAGCAGCTTGGGACAGGGAAACACCATATATTTT; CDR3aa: CASSLGQGNTIYF
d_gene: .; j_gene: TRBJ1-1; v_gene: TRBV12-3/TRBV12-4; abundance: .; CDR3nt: TGTGCCAGCAGAGAACTGAACACTGAAGCTTTCTTT; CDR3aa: CASRELNTEAFF
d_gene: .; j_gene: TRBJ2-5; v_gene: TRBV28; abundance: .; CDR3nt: TGTGCCAGCAGTTCCACCAGCGGGACCCAGTACTTC; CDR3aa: CASSSTSGTQYF
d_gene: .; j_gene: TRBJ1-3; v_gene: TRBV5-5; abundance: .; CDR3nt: TGTGCCAGCAGCTTCTCAGGGGACCCCTCTGGAAACACCATATATTTT; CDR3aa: CASSFSGDPSGNTIYF
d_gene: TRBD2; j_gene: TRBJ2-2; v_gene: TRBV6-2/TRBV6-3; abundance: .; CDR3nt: TGTGCCAGCAGTTCCATAGAGACTAGCGGGAACACCGGGGAGCTGTTTTTT; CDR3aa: CASSSIETSGNTGELFF
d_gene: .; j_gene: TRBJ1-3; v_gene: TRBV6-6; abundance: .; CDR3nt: TGTGTTACACCCCGGACGGAACGAAACACCATATATTTT; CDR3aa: CVTPRTERNTIYF
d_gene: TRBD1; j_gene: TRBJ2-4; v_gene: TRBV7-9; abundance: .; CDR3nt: TGTGCCAGCAGCCCCTATGTAGGGGGCACTGACATTCAGTACTTC; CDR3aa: CASSPYVGGTDIQYF
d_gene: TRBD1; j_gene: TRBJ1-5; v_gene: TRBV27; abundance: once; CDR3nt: TGTGCCAGCAGTTTCCCACACCGGACAGGTCGAAGCAATCAGCCCCAGCATTTT; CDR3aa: CASSFPHRTGRSNQPQHF
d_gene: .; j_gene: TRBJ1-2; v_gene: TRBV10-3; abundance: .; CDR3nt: .; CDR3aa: CAISELSGPTNYGYTF
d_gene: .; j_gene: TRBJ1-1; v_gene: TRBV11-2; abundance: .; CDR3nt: TGTGCCAGCAGCTTTGGAATCGGCAACACTGAAGCTTTCTTT; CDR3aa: CASSFGIGNTEAFF
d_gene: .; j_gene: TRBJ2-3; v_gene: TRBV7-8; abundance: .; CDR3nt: TGTGCCAGCAGCCGGGGCAGCACAGATACGCAGTATTTT; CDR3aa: CASSRGSTDTQYF
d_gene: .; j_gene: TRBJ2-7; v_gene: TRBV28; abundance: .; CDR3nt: TGTGCCAGCAGTTTGTCCCCGGGGACTCCCTCCTACGAGCAGTACTTC; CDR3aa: CASSLSPGTPSYEQYF
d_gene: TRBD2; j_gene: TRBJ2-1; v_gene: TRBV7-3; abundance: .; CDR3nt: TGTGCCAGCAGCTTTGGGGGGACTACAGACAATGAGCAGTTCTTC; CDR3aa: CASSFGGTTDNEQFF
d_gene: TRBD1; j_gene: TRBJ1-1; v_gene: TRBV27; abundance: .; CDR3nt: TGTGCCAGCAGCCGGGACAGGGGCACTGAAGCTTTCTTT; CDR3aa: CASSRDRGTEAFF
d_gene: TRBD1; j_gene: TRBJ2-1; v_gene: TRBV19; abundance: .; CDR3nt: TGTGCCACCAGACCGGGACAGGCACACAATGAGCAGTTCTTC; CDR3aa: CATRPGQAHNEQFF
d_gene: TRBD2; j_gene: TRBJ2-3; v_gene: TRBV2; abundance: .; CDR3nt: TGTGCCGGTCAGACTAGCCGGAGCACAGATACGCAGTATTTT; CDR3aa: CAGQTSRSTDTQYF
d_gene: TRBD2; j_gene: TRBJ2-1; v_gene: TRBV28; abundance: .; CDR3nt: TGTGCCAGCAGTTTTTTCCGGCTAGCGGGAAATGAGCAGTTCTTC; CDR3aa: CASSFFRLAGNEQFF
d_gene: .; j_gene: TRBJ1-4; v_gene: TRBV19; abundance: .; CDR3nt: TGTGCCAGTAGTATCGCAGGGACTGAAAAACTGTTTTTT; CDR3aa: CASSIAGTEKLFF
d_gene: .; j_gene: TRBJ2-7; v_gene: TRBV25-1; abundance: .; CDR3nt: TGTGCCAGCAGTGAGCTCGAGACAGCCTACGAGCAGTACTTC; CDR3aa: CASSELETAYEQYF
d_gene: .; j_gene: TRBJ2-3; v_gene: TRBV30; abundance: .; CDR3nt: TGTGCCTGGAGTACCGCTAGCCCCGGCACAGATACGCAGTATTTT; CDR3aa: CAWSTASPGTDTQYF
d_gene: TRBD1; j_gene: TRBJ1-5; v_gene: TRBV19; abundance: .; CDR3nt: TGTGCCAGTAGTACAAACTCGACAGGGGTCCGCTATAGCAATCAGCCCCAGCATTTT; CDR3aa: CASSTNSTGVRYSNQPQHF
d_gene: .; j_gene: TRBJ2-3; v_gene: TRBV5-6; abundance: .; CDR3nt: TGTGCCAGCAGCCACCAGCTTGGGGCCAGCACAGATACGCAGTATTTT; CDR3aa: CASSHQLGASTDTQYF
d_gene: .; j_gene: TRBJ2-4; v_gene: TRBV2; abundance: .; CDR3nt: TGTGCCAGCAGTGCCGACAGCCAAAACATTCAGTACTTC; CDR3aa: CASSADSQNIQYF
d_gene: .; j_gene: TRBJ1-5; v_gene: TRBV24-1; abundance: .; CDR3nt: TGTGCCACCAGTGATTTGACGGGAGATCAGCCCCAGCATTTT; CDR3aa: CATSDLTGDQPQHF
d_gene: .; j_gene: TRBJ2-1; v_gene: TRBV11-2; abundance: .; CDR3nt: TGTGCCAGCAGCTTGGGCAGGGTTGGTGAGCAGTTCTTC; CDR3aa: CASSLGRVGEQFF
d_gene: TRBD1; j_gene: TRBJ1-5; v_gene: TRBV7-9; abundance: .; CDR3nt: TGTGCCAGCAGCCCTACAGGGGGCAATCAGCCCCAGCATTTT; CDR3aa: CASSPTGGNQPQHF
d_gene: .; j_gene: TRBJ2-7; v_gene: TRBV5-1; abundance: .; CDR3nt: TGCGCCAGCAGCTCCCTTACCGGGTTCGTAAGCTCCTACGAGCAGTACTTC; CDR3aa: CASSSLTGFVSSYEQYF
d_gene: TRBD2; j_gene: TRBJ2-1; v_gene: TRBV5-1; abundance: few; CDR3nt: TGCGCCAGCAGCTCCACTAGCGGAGAAGCCAATGAGCAGTTCTTC; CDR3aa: CASSSTSGEANEQFF
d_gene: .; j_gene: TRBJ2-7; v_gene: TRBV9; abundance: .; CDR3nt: TGTGCCAGCAGCTGGGCAGACTCCTACGAGCAGTACTTC; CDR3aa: CASSWADSYEQYF
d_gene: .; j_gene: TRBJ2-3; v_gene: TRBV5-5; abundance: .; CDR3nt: TGTGCCAGCAGTCCTCCGGGGGCTTTCACAGATACGCAGTATTTT; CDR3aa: CASSPPGAFTDTQYF